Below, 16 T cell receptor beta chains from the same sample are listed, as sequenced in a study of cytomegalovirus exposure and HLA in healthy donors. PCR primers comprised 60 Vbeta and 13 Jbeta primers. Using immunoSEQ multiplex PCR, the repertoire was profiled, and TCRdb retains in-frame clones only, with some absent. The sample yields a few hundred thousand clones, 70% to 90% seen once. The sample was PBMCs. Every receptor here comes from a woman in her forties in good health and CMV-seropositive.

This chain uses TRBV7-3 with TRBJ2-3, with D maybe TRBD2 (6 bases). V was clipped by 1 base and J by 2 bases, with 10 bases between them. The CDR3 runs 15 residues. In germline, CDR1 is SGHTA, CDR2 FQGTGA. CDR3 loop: CASSLRAGHTDTQYF. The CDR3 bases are TGTGCCAGCAGCTTAAGAGCGGGTCACACAGATACGCAGTATTTT.

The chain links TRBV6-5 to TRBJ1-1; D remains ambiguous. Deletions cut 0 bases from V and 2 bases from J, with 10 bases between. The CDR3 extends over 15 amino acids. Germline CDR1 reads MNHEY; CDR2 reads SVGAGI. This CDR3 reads CASSYSVILNTEAFF. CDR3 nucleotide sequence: TGTGCCAGCAGTTACTCGGTTATCCTAAACACTGAAGCTTTCTTT.

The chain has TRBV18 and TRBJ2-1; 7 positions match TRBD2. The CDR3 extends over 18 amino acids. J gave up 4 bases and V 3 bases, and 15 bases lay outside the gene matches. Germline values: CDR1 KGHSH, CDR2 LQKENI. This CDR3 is CASSPSVSGLPFYNEQFF. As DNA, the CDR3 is TGTGCCAGCTCACCCTCAGTCTCGGGACTACCCTTTTACAATGAGCAGTTCTTC.

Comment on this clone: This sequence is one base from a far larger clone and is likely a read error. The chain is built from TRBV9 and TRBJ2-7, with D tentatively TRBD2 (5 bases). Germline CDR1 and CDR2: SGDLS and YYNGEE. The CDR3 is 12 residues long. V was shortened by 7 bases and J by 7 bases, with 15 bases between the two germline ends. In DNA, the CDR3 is TGTGCCAGCGTAGGGCTAGCCGATGAGCAGTACTTC. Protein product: CASVGLADEQYF.

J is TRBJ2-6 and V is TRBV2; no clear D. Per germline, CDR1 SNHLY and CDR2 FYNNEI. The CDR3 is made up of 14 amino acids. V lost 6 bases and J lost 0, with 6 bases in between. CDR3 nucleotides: TGTGCCAGCAGCCGTCTCTCTGGGGCCAACGTCCTGACTTTC. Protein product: CASSRLSGANVLTF.

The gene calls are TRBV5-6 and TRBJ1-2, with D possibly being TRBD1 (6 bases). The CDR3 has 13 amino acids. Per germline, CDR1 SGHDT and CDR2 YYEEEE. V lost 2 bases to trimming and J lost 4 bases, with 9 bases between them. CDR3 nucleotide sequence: TGTGCCAGCAGCTTCAGGGGCGGCTATGGCTACACCTTC. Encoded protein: CASSFRGGYGYTF.

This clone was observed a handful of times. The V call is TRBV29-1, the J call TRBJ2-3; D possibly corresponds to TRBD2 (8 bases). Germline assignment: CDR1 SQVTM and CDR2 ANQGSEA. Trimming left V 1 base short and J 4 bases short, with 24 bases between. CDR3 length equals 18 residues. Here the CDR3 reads CSVEGGGRQGLGPDTQYF. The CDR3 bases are TGCAGCGTTGAAGGCGGGGGGAGACAGGGATTAGGCCCAGATACGCAGTATTTT.

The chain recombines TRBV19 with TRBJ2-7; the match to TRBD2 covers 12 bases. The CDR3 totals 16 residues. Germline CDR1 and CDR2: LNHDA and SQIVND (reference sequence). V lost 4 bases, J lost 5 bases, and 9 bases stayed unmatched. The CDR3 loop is CASSTSTSGSVDEQYF. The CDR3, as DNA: TGTGCCAGTAGTACGTCGACTAGCGGGAGCGTCGACGAGCAGTACTTC.

The CDR3 DNA sequence: TGTGCCAGCTCACCATTTGTCAGGCAAGAGACCCAGTACTTC. Its protein product is CASSPFVRQETQYF. The chain links TRBV18 to TRBJ2-5; D is uncertain. The CDR3 spans 14 residues. The germline V gene encodes CDR1 KGHSH and CDR2 LQKENI. Trimming removed 2 bases at V and 2 bases at J, with 9 bases between.

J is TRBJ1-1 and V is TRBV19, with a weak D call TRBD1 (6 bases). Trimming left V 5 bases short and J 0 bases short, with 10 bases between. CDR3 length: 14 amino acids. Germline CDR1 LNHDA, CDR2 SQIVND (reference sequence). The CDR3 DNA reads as TGTGCCAGTAGTGGATGGACAGTGAACACTGAAGCTTTCTTT. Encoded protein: CASSGWTVNTEAFF.

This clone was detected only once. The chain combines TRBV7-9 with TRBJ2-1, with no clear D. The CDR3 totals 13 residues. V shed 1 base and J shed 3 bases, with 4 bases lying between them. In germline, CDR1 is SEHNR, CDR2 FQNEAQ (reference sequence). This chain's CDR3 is CASSLESYNEQFF. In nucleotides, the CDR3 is TGTGCCAGCAGCTTAGAGAGCTACAATGAGCAGTTCTTC.

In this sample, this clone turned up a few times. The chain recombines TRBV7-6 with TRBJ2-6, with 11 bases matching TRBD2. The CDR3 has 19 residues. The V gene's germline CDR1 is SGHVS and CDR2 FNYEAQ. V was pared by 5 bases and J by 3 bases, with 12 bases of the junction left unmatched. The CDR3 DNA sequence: TGTGCCAGCAGCCCCCTACTAGCGGGAGTCGGCTATGGGGCCAACGTCCTGACTTTC. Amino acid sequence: CASSPLLAGVGYGANVLTF.

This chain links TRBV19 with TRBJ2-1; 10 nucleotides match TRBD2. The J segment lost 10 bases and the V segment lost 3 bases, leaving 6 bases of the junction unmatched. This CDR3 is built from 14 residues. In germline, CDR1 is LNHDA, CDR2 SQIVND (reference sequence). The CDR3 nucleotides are TGTGCCAGTAGTATTACTAGCGGGGCTGTCGAGCAGTTCTTC. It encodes CASSITSGAVEQFF.

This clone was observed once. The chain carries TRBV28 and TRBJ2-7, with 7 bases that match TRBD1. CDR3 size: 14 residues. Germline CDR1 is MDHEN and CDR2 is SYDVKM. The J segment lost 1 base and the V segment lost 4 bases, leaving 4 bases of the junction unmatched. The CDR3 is CASSSPTGSYEQYF. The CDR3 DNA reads TGTGCCAGCAGTTCGCCGACAGGGTCCTACGAGCAGTACTTC.

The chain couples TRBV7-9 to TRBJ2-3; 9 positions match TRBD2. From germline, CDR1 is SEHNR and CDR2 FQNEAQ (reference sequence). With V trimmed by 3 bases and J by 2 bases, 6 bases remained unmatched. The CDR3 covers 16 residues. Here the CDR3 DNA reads TGTGCCAGCAGCTTTGTAGCGGGAGTTAACACAGATACGCAGTATTTT. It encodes CASSFVAGVNTDTQYF. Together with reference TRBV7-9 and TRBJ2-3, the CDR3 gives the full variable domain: DTGVSQNPRHKITKRGQNVTFRCDPISEHNRLYWYRQTLGQGPEFLTYFQNEAQLEKSRLLSDRFSAERPKGSFSTLEIQRTEQGDSAMYLCASSFVAGVNTDTQYFGPGTRLTVL.

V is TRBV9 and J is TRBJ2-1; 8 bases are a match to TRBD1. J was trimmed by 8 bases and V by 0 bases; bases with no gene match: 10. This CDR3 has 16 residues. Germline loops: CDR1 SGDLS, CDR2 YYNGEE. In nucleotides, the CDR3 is TGTGCCAGCAGCGTAGGCGACAGGGGATCATTCGATGAGCAGTTCTTC. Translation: CASSVGDRGSFDEQFF.